Each of the 21 T cell receptor beta chains below was sequenced from the same sample in a study of OX40 agonist ivuxolimab in advanced cancers. The assay was immunoSEQ multiplex PCR, and TCRdb's table has in-frame clones only and misses some. The repertoire holds about 69,000 clones, with just over 90% as singletons. Sequenced material: CD4+ or CD8+ T cells sorted from blood, taken in a trial of the OX40 agonist ivuxolimab. All receptors come from an adult with an advanced solid tumor such as melanoma, head and neck, liver or kidney cancer.

V is TRBV6-1 and J is TRBJ1-1; possibly TRBD1 for D (5 bases). The germline CDR1 and CDR2 sequences are MNHNS and SASEGT. CDR3 length: 12 amino acids. V was shortened by 2 bases and J by 10 bases, with 11 bases between the two germline ends. The CDR3 reads CASSELGGIAFF. CDR3 nucleotides: TGTGCCAGCAGTGAACTCGGGGGAATAGCTTTCTTT.

The gene calls are TRBV5-4 and TRBJ1-2; 8 bases line up with TRBD1. The CDR3 covers 14 residues. V was clipped by 2 bases and J by 2 bases; unmatched bases: 2. CDR1 and CDR2 (germline): SGHNT, YYREEE (reference sequence). CDR3 region: CASSLGQGNYGYTF. The DNA of the CDR3 is TGTGCCAGCAGCTTAGGACAGGGAAACTATGGCTACACCTTC.

This chain joins TRBV5-5 and TRBJ1-1; D uncertain. This CDR3 is 15 amino acids long. The ends were cut back, 0 bases at V and 1 base at J, with 10 bases in the middle. CDR1 and CDR2 from the germline V gene are SGHKS and YYEKEE (reference sequence). The CDR3 protein is CASSLAPLPNTEAFF. CDR3 DNA sequence: TGTGCCAGCAGCTTGGCGCCCCTACCGAACACTGAAGCTTTCTTT.

The V gene is TRBV5-4, the J gene TRBJ2-3; TRBD2 matches 7 bases. V was clipped by 0 bases and J by 3 bases; unmatched bases: 7. The CDR3 loop spans 16 amino acids. The V gene's germline CDR1 is SGHNT and CDR2 YYREEE (reference sequence). The CDR3 nucleotides are TGTGCCAGCAGCTTGGGGGGGGGAGCAGGAACAGATACGCAGTATTTT. As protein: CASSLGGGAGTDTQYF. Based on the CDR3 plus reference TRBV5-4 and TRBJ2-3, the full variable domain is ETGVTQSPTHLIKTRGQQVTLRCSSQSGHNTVSWYQQALGQGPQFIFQYYREEENGRGNFPPRFSGLQFPNYSSELNVNALELDDSALYLCASSLGGGAGTDTQYFGPGTRLTVL.

The chain has TRBV7-3 and TRBJ1-3, with D perhaps TRBD1 (5 bases). The germline V and J ends were trimmed by 2 bases and 3 bases, with 11 bases remaining between them. The length of the CDR3 is 15 residues. The germline CDR1 and CDR2 sequences are SGHTA and FQGTGA. This CDR3 reads CASSLWGADGNTIYF. CDR3 DNA sequence: TGTGCCAGCAGCTTATGGGGCGCGGATGGAAACACCATATATTTT.

The gene calls are TRBV11-2 and TRBJ1-5; D is uncertain. Trimming took off 0 bases at V and 9 bases at J, with 9 bases between the two ends. Germline V gives CDR1 SGHAT, CDR2 FQNNGV. This CDR3 contains 13 residues. The CDR3 spells CASSLDRVRPQHF. The CDR3 DNA follows: TGTGCCAGCAGCTTAGATCGGGTAAGGCCCCAGCATTTT.

This chain joins TRBV11-3 and TRBJ2-1, with D possibly being TRBD2 (5 bases). The CDR3 loop spans 13 amino acids. V was cut by 5 bases and J by 0 bases, with 5 bases left in between. Germline CDR1 is SGHNT and CDR2 is YENEEA. The CDR3 bases are TGTGCCAGCAGCCGGGACTCCTACAATGAGCAGTTCTTC. Translation: CASSRDSYNEQFF. Using reference TRBV11-3 and TRBJ2-1 for the parts outside the CDR3, the full variable domain is EAGVVQSPRYKIIEKKQPVAFWCNPISGHNTLYWYLQNLGQGPELLIRYENEEAVDDSQLPKDRFSAERLKGVDSTLKIQPAELGDSAVYLCASSRDSYNEQFFGPGTRLTVL.

This clone appeared once. The chain joins TRBV10-1 to TRBJ2-7; TRBD2 aligns across 7 bases. Germline-derived CDR1 and CDR2 are WNHNN and SYGVQD (reference sequence). CDR3 size: 14 residues. V was clipped by 0 bases and J by 4 bases; unmatched bases: 3. The CDR3 DNA follows: TGCGCCAGCAGTGAGTCGGCGCGGGGGTACGAGCAGTACTTC. Its protein product is CASSESARGYEQYF.

The genes are TRBV29-1 and TRBJ2-3; D ambiguous. Germline CDR1 reads SQVTM; CDR2 reads ANQGSEA. The CDR3 is 12 amino acids. Trimming took 5 bases from V and 4 from J, leaving 10 bases between them. For the CDR3, the DNA is TGCAGCGTTACGGGTCCCGCAGATACGCAGTATTTT. It specifies CSVTGPADTQYF.

This clone is a singleton in its sample. The chain is built from TRBV19 and TRBJ2-2; D gene ambiguous. V lost 5 bases to trimming and J lost 5 bases, with 6 bases between them. This CDR3 is built from 12 residues. Germline values: CDR1 LNHDA, CDR2 SQIVND (reference sequence). Here the CDR3 DNA reads TGTGCCAGTAGTTGGGGTACCGGGGAGCTGTTTTTT. The encoded protein is CASSWGTGELFF.

The CDR3 sequence is CASSRGTGESEDHGYTF. CDR3 DNA: TGTGCCAGCAGCCGAGGGACAGGGGAGTCGGAGGACCACGGCTACACCTTC. V usage is TRBV7-3 and J usage is TRBJ1-2, with TRBD1 matching over 10 bases. After removal of 5 bases from V and 8 bases from J, the junction contained 17 bases not matched to a gene. The germline V gene has CDR1 SGHTA and CDR2 FQGTGA. This CDR3 contains 17 residues.

J is TRBJ2-5 and V is TRBV21-1; the D call in the table, TRBD2, was not verified against the DNA. TRBJ2-7 explains the end of the DNA better; the J call may be wrong. TRBV21-1 has pseudogene status. There are 18 residues in the CDR3. The CDR3: CASSKCGGSTDDSYEQYF. The CDR3 nucleotides read TGTGCCAGCAGCAAATGCGGCGGGAGTACCGACGACTCCTACGAGCAGTACTTC.

The chain couples TRBV28 to TRBJ1-1; D is possibly TRBD1 (6 bases). V gave up 6 bases and J gave up 3 bases, with 20 bases separating them. Germline CDR1 MDHEN, CDR2 SYDVKM. The CDR3 sequence is 16 residues long. The CDR3 nucleotides read TGTGCCAGCAGGACCTGGGGCCAGGGGCGGTACACTGAAGCTTTCTTT. It encodes CASRTWGQGRYTEAFF.

This rearrangement joins TRBV10-2 to TRBJ2-6; TRBD1 might be the D (6 bases). V was cut by 3 bases and J by 4 bases, with 13 bases left in between. The germline V gene has CDR1 WSHSY and CDR2 SAAADI. The length of the CDR3 is 16 residues. The CDR3, as DNA: TGCGCCAGCAGTGACTTTTGGGGGCAAGGGGCCAACGTCCTGACTTTC. This sequence encodes CASSDFWGQGANVLTF.

Note on this clone: One end of the junction is discordant with germline, which a read error may explain. The J gene is TRBJ2-3, the V gene TRBV11-3; tentatively, D is TRBD2 (5 bases). CDR1 is SGHNT and CDR2 is YENEEA in the germline V gene. The CDR3 contains 15 residues. CDR3 nucleotides: TGTGCCAGCAGCTTAGACACATCTAGCACAGATACGCGGTATTTT. Encoded protein: CASSLDTSSTDTRYF.

This chain uses TRBV6-5 with TRBJ2-2; no reliable D call. The V end was cut by 4 bases, the J end by 5 bases, with 5 bases between. Germline V lookup: CDR1 MNHEY, CDR2 SVGAGI. This CDR3 is built from 12 residues. CDR3 residues: CASSWRTGELFF. CDR3 bases: TGTGCCAGCAGTTGGCGGACCGGGGAGCTGTTTTTT.

The rearrangement joins TRBV9 to TRBJ2-1; D may be TRBD2 (7 bases). The CDR3 is 15 residues long. Germline CDR1 and CDR2: SGDLS and YYNGEE. V was clipped by 6 bases and J by 9 bases, with 22 bases between them. The CDR3 loop reads CASKPGGQWAGEQFF. CDR3 nucleotide sequence: TGTGCCAGCAAGCCGGGGGGACAATGGGCTGGTGAGCAGTTCTTC. Full variable domain (rest looked up from reference TRBV9 and TRBJ2-1): DSGVTQTPKHLITATGQRVTLRCSPRSGDLSVYWYQQSLDQGLQFLIQYYNGEERAKGNILERFSAQQFPDLHSELNLSSLELGDSALYFCASKPGGQWAGEQFFGPGTRLTVL.

J is TRBJ2-7 and V is TRBV7-3; weak D call: TRBD1 (5 bases). Trimming removed 0 bases at V and 3 bases at J, with 12 bases between. The length of the CDR3 is 15 residues. Germline CDR1 reads SGHTA; CDR2 reads FQGTGA. The CDR3 protein is CASSLTTGRDYEQYF. The CDR3 DNA is TGTGCCAGCAGCTTAACTACGGGCAGGGACTACGAGCAGTACTTC. The full variable domain, in which reference TRBV7-3 and TRBJ2-7 provide the parts outside the CDR3, is GAGVSQTPSNKVTEKGKYVELRCDPISGHTALYWYRQSLGQGPEFLIYFQGTGAADDSGLPNDRFFAVRPEGSVSTLKIQRTERGDSAVYLCASSLTTGRDYEQYFGPGTRLTVT.

The rearrangement joins TRBV5-5 to TRBJ2-1, with TRBD2 matching 11 bases. The germline V gene encodes CDR1 SGHKS and CDR2 YYEKEE (reference sequence). The CDR3 length is 16 residues. The J segment lost 7 bases and the V segment lost 1 base, leaving 7 bases of the junction unmatched. The chain's CDR3 is CASSLPLAGEGNEQFF. The CDR3 DNA reads TGTGCCAGCAGCTTGCCACTAGCGGGAGAAGGTAATGAGCAGTTCTTC.

This sequence joins TRBV6-5 and TRBJ1-2; D is perhaps TRBD1 (5 bases). V gave up 7 bases and J gave up 4 bases, with 19 bases separating them. There are 15 residues in the CDR3. Germline V CDR1 and CDR2: MNHEY, SVGAGI. CDR3 in amino acids: CASTRASSGGYGYTF. In DNA form, the CDR3 reads TGTGCCAGCACTCGGGCCTCATCTGGGGGCTATGGCTACACCTTC.

The chain carries TRBV19 and TRBJ1-4, with TRBD1 as a possible D gene (5 bases). Germline values: CDR1 LNHDA, CDR2 SQIVND (reference sequence). The CDR3 runs 16 residues. Trimming removed 3 bases from V and 6 bases from J, with 17 bases in between. The DNA of the CDR3 is TGTGCCAGTAGTATCTTGTCTGGCGAGGGGCATGAAAAACTGTTTTTT. Translating it yields CASSILSGEGHEKLFF. Together with reference TRBV19 and TRBJ1-4, the CDR3 gives the full variable domain: DGGITQSPKYLFRKEGQNVTLSCEQNLNHDAMYWYRQDPGQGLRLIYYSQIVNDFQKGDIAEGYSVSREKKESFPLTVTSAQKNPTAFYLCASSILSGEGHEKLFFGSGTQLSVL.